This T cell receptor beta chain was captured by sequencing in a study of blood T cell repertoires in COVID-19. Cohort allocation depended upon clinical history that participants reported. In the original analysis: Using reference gene primer amplification, nucleated cell counts were estimated. TCRdb's table, derived via immunoSEQ multiplex PCR, lists solely in-frame clones and lacks some. V and J calls and clone size are as listed in that table; D and trimming were resolved from the DNA. The top ten hold about 1.7% of the sample, which has about 400,000 clones, roughly nine tenths seen once. This clone was observed a few times. Trimming pared 1 base from V and 9 bases from J, leaving 7 bases between. Looked up from germline, CDR1 is SGHVS and CDR2 is FNYEAQ. CDR3 length equals 13 residues.

This TCR was sampled from a young woman who had recovered from COVID-19. The material sequenced was PBMCs or T cells enriched from blood (not recorded which). The chain links TRBV7-6 to TRBJ1-6; D gene unclear. The CDR3: CASSLEGGSPLHF. The CDR3 DNA follows: TGTGCCAGCAGCTTAGAGGGAGGTTCACCCCTCCACTTT.